The present T cell receptor beta chain was sequenced within a study of molecular identifiers for immune sequencing clone quantification. CDR3 length: 12 amino acids. With 0 bases removed from V and 7 bases from J, the gap between germline ends came to 7 bases. This clonotype was seen repeatedly, ten times or more. In TCRdb, the PCR reads were re-called with MiXCR into one record per CDR3 protein. The table shows just over 35,000 distinct CDR3 sequences, with around a sixth occurring only once. The clonotype originates from a human donor in good health. Some libraries in this study had Jurkat cell RNA spiked in. This chain connects TRBV12-3 or TRBV12-4 to TRBJ2-7; no definite D call. The sample was naive CD8+ T cells from blood, with Jurkat cell RNA spiked in. Specified subset: FACS-sorted CD8+CD4-CCR7+CD45RA+ naive T cells. The CDR3 loop is CASSLARREQYF. Here the CDR3 DNA reads TGTGCCAGCAGTTTAGCGCGAAGGGAGCAGTACTTC.